The rows below give T cell receptor beta chains drawn from one sample of a study of shared clonotypes between healthy human individuals. Profiled with immunoSEQ multiplex PCR; TCRdb holds only in-frame clones, not every one. This sample yields under 600,000 clones, of which approximately 97% are seen a single time; roughly 0.055% belongs to the top ten. The sequenced sample consisted of naive CD4+ T cells sorted from blood. Receptor source: a woman aged 25 to 45 in good health. Both conserved end residues are part of each CDR3. The order of the fields is clone size, CDR3 length, V gene, CDR3 protein. Size is omitted from some rows. Given values are once, few, many or a class for expanded clones.

clone size: NA
CDR3 length: 14
V gene: TRBV5-4
CDR3 protein: CASSLGGGEEKLFF

clone size: NA
CDR3 length: 14
V gene: TRBV28
CDR3 protein: CASRQGAWGTEAFF

clone size: NA
CDR3 length: 16
V gene: TRBV7-6
CDR3 protein: CASSFRRETSVETQYF

clone size: NA
CDR3 length: 14
V gene: TRBV2
CDR3 protein: CASQVEGYSNTIYF

clone size: once
CDR3 length: 12
V gene: TRBV5-8
CDR3 protein: CASSARVVAQYF

clone size: NA
CDR3 length: 13
V gene: TRBV19
CDR3 protein: CASSIGSTDTQYF

clone size: NA
CDR3 length: 12
V gene: TRBV7-9
CDR3 protein: CATQGVSTEAFF

clone size: NA
CDR3 length: 14
V gene: TRBV5-5
CDR3 protein: CASSLGTGNEKLFF

clone size: few
CDR3 length: 14
V gene: TRBV19
CDR3 protein: CASTSSPGGNEQFF

clone size: NA
CDR3 length: 15
V gene: TRBV5-8
CDR3 protein: CASGRLAAYTGELFF

clone size: NA
CDR3 length: 14
V gene: TRBV14
CDR3 protein: CASSQVAGTDTQYF

clone size: NA
CDR3 length: 17
V gene: TRBV27
CDR3 protein: CASSLRGTGTTLYGYTF

clone size: NA
CDR3 length: 11
V gene: TRBV27
CDR3 protein: CASSRGETQYF

clone size: NA
CDR3 length: 16
V gene: TRBV5-4
CDR3 protein: CASSLARTRSYNEQFF

clone size: NA
CDR3 length: 16
V gene: TRBV19
CDR3 protein: CASSTSGRGLHNEQFF

clone size: NA
CDR3 length: 13
V gene: TRBV29-1
CDR3 protein: CSFGTGTSYEQYF

clone size: NA
CDR3 length: 19
V gene: TRBV2
CDR3 protein: CASSRSASGSGGNTGELFF